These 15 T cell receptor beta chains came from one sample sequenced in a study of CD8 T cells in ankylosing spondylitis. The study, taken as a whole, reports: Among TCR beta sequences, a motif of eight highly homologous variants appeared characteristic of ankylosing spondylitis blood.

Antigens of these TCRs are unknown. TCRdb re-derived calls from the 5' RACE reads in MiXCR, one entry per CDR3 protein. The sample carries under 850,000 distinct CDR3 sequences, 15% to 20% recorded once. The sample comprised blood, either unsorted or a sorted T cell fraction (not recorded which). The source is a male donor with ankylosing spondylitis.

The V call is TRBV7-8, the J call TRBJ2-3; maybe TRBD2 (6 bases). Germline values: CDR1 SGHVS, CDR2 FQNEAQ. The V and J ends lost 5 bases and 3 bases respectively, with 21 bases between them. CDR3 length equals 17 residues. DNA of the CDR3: TGTGCCAGCAGCCCGCGGTCTTCCGGGAGCAGGACAGATACGCAGTATTTT. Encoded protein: CASSPRSSGSRTDTQYF.

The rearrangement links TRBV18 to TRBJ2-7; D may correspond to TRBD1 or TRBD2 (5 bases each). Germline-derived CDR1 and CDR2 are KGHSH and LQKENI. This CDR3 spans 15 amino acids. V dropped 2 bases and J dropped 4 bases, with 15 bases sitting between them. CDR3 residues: CASSPEGRVGYEQYF. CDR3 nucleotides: TGTGCCAGCTCACCAGAGGGCAGGGTTGGTTACGAGCAGTACTTC.

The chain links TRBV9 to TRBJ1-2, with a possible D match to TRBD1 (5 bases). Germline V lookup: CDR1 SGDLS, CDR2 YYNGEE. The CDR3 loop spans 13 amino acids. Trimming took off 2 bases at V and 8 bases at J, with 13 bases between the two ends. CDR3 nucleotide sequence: TGTGCCAGCAGCGTGACAGAACTGTCCGGCTACACCTTC. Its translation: CASSVTELSGYTF.

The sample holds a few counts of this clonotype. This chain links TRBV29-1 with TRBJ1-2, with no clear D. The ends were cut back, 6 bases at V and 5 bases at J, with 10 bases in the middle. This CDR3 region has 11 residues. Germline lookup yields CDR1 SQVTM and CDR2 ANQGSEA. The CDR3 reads CSVQPGYGYTF. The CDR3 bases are TGCAGCGTCCAACCCGGTTATGGCTACACCTTC.

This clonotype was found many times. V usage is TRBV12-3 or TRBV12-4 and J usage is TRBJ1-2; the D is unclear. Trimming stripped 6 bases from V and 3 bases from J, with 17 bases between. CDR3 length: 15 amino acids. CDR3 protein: CASSRFGQSDYGYTF. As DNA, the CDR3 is TGTGCCAGCAGCCGCTTTGGGCAGTCAGACTATGGCTACACCTTC.

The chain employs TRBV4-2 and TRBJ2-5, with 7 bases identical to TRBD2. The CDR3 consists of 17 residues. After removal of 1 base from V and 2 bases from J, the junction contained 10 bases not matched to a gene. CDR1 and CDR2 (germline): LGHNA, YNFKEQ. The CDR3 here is CASSQGMQRGPQETQYF. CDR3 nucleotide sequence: TGTGCCAGCAGCCAAGGTATGCAGCGGGGTCCTCAAGAGACCCAGTACTTC.

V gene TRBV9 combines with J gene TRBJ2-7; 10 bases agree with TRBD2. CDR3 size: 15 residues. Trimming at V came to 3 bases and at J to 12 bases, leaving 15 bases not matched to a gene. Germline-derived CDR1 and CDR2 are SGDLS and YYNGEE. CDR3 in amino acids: CASSATTGLAEQLYF. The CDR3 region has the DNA TGTGCCAGCAGCGCCACCACCGGACTAGCGGAACAGTTGTACTTC.

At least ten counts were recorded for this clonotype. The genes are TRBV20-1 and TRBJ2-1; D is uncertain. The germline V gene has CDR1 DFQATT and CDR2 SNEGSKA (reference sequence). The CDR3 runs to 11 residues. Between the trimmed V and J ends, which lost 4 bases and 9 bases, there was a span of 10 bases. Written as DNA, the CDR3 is TGCAGTGCTACCCAGCAACTTGAGCAGTTCTTC. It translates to CSATQQLEQFF.

For the CDR3, the DNA is TGTGCCAGCAGTGAATCGTTATCGGGAGCGGCGGGTGAGCAGTTCTTC. Translation gives CASSESLSGAAGEQFF. The rearrangement joins TRBV25-1 to TRBJ2-1; tentatively, D is TRBD2 (6 bases). The CDR3 has 16 amino acids. Trimming removed 1 base at V and 9 bases at J, with 19 bases between. Germline lookup yields CDR1 MGHDK and CDR2 SYGVNS.

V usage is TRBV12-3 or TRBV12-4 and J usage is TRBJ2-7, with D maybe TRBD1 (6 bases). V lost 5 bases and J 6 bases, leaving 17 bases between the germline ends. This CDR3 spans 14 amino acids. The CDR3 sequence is CASSNRDTALEQYF. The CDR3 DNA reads TGTGCCAGCAGTAACCGGGACACAGCTCTCGAGCAGTACTTC.

CDR3 sequence (DNA): TGTGCCAGCAGTGGTCTAGCGGACGTCTACAATGAGCAGTTCTTC. Protein: CASSGLADVYNEQFF. The chain employs TRBV2 and TRBJ2-1, with TRBD2 identical over 7 bases. This CDR3 has 15 residues. Germline-derived CDR1 and CDR2 are SNHLY and FYNNEI. V lost 4 bases, J lost 3 bases, and 6 bases stayed unmatched.

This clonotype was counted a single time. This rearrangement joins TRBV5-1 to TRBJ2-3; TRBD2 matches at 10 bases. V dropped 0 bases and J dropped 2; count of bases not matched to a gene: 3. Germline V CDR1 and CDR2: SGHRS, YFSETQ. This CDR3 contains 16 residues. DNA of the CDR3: TGCGCCAGCAGCTTGGCCCTAGCGGGGGACACAGATACGCAGTATTTT. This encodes CASSLALAGDTDTQYF.

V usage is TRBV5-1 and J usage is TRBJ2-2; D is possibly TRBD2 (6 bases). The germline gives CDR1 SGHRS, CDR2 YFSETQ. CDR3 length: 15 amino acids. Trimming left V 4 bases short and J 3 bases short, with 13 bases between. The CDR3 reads CASSEGTEHTGELFF. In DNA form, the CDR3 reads TGCGCCAGCAGCGAGGGGACTGAACACACCGGGGAGCTGTTTTTT.

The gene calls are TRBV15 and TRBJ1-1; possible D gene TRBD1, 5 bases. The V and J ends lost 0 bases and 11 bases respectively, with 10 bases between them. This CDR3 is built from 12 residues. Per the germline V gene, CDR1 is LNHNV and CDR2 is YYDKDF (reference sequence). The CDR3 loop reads CATSRDLGGAFF. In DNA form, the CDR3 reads TGTGCCACCAGCAGAGATTTGGGGGGGGCTTTCTTT.

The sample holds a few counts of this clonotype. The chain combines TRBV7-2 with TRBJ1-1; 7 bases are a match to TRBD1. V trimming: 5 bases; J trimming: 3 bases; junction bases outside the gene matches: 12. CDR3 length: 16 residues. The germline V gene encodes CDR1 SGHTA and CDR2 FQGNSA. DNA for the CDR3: TGTGCCAGCAGCCCGAGACAGGGATTGGGGGACACTGAAGCTTTCTTT. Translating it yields CASSPRQGLGDTEAFF.